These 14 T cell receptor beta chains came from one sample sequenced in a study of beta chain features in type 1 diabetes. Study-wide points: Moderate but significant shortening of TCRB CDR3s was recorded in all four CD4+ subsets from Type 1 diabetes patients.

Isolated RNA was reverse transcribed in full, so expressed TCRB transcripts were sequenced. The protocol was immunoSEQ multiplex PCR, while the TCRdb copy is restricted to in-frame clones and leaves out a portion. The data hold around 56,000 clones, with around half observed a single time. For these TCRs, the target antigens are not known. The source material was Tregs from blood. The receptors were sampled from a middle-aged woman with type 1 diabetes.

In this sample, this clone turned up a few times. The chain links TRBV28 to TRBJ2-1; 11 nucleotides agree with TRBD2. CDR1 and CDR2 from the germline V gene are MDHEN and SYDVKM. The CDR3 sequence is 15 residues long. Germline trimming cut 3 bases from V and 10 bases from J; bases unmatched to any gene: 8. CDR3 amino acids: CASSFSGGGEGEQFF. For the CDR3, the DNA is TGTGCCAGCAGTTTTAGCGGGGGGGGTGAGGGGGAGCAGTTCTTC.

CDR3 region: CASSLTSAYYEQYF. The DNA of the CDR3 is TGTGCCAGCAGCCTCACTAGCGCGTACTACGAGCAGTACTTC. The J gene is TRBJ2-7, the V gene TRBV7-7, with 7 bases matching TRBD2. This CDR3 is 14 amino acids long. CDR1 is SSHAT and CDR2 is FNYEAQ in the germline V gene (reference sequence). J was trimmed by 3 bases and V by 5 bases; bases with no gene match: 7.

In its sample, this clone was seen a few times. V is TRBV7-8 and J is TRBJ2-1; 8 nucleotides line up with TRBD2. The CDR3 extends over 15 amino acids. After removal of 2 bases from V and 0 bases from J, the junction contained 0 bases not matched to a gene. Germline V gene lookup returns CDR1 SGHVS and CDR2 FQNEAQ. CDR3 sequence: CASSLSGSSYNEQFF. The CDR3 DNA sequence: TGTGCCAGCAGCTTAAGCGGGAGCTCCTACAATGAGCAGTTCTTC.

CDR3 residues: CASSLLAGGTGELFF. The CDR3 DNA follows: TGTGCCAGCAGCTTATTAGCGGGGGGCACCGGGGAGCTGTTTTTT. V and J are TRBV7-2 and TRBJ2-2, with 10 bases matching TRBD2. V lost 2 bases, J lost 4 bases, and 1 base stayed unmatched. There are 15 residues in the CDR3. The germline V gene encodes CDR1 SGHTA and CDR2 FQGNSA.

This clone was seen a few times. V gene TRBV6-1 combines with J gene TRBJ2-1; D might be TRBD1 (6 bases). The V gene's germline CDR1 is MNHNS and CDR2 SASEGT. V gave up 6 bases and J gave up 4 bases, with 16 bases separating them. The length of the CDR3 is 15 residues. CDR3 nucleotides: TGTGCCAGCAGCGCAGGGGATTCCAGGTACAATGAGCAGTTCTTC. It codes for CASSAGDSRYNEQFF.

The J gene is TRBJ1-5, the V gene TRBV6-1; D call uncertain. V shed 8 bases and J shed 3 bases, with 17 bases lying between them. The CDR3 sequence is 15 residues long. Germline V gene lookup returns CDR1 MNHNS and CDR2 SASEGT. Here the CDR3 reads CASSPGGRLNQPQHF. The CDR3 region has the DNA TGTGCCAGCTCCCCGGGAGGCAGACTCAATCAGCCCCAGCATTTT.

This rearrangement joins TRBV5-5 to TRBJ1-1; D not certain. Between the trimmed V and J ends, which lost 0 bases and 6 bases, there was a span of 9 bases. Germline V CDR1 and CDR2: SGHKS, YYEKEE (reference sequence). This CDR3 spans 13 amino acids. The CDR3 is CASSLVMGAEAFF. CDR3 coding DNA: TGTGCCAGCAGCTTGGTCATGGGCGCTGAAGCTTTCTTT.

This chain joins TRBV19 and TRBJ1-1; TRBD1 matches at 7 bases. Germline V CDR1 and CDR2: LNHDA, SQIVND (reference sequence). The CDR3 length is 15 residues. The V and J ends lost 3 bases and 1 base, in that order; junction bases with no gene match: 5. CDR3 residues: CASSIIRTGNTEAFF. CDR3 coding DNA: TGTGCCAGTAGTATTATAAGGACAGGGAACACTGAAGCTTTCTTT.

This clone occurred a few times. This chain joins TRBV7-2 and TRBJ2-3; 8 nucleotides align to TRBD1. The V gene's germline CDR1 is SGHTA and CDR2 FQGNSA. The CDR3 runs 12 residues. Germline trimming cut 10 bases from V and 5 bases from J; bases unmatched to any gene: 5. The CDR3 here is CATGQGKDTQYF. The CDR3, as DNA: TGTGCCACCGGACAGGGTAAAGATACGCAGTATTTT.

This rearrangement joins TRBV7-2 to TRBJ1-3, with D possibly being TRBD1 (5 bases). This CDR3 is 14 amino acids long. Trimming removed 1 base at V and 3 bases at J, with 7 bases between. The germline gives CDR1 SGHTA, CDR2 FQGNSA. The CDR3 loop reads CASSLGQGGNTIYF. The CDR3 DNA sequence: TGTGCCAGCAGCTTAGGGCAGGGTGGAAACACCATATATTTT. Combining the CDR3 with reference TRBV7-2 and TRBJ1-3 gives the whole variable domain GAGVSQSPSNKVTEKGKDVELRCDPISGHTALYWYRQSLGQGLEFLIYFQGNSAPDKSGLPSDRFSAERTGGSVSTLTIQRTQQEDSAVYLCASSLGQGGNTIYFGEGSWLTVV.

The CDR3 loop is CASSLGQYNEQFF. The CDR3 DNA reads TGTGCCAGCAGCTTAGGACAGTACAATGAGCAGTTCTTC. The chain employs TRBV11-2 and TRBJ2-1, with TRBD1 as a possible D gene (5 bases). Between the trimmed V and J ends, which lost 1 base and 4 bases, there was a span of 5 bases. CDR1 is SGHAT, CDR2 FQNNGV, per germline. CDR3 length: 13 amino acids.

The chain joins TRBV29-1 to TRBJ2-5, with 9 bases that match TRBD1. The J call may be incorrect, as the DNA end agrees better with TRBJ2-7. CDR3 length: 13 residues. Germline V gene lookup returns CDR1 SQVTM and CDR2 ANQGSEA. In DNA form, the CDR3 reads TGCAGCGTTGTGGGACAGGGACGGAACGAGCAGTACTTC. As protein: CSVVGQGRNEQYF.

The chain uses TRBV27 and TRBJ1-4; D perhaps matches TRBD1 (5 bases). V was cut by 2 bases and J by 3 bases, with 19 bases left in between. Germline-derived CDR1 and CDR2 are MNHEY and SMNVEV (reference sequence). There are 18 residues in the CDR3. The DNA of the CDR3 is TGTGCCAGCAGTTTACATCCAGGGAGGGTTGCTGCTAATGAAAAACTGTTTTTT. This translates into CASSLHPGRVAANEKLFF.

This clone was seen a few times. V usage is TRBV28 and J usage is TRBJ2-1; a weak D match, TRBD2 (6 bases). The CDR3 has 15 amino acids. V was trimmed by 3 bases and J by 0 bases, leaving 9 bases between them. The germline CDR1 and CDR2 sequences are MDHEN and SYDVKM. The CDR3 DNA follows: TGTGCCAGCAGTTTGGCGGGGTTCTCCTACAATGAGCAGTTCTTC. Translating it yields CASSLAGFSYNEQFF.